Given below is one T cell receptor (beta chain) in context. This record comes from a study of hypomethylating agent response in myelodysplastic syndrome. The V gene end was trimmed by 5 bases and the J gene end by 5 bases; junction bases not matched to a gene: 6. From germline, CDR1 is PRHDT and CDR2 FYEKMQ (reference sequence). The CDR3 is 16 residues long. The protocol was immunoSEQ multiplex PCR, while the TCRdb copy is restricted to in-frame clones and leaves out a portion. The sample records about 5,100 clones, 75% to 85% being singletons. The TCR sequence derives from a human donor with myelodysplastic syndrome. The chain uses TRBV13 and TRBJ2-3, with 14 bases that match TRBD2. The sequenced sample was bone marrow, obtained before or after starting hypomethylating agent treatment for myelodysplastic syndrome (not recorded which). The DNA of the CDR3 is TGTGCCAGCAGCCCCAGACTAGCGGGGGGGGGAGATACGCAGTATTTT. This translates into CASSPRLAGGGDTQYF.